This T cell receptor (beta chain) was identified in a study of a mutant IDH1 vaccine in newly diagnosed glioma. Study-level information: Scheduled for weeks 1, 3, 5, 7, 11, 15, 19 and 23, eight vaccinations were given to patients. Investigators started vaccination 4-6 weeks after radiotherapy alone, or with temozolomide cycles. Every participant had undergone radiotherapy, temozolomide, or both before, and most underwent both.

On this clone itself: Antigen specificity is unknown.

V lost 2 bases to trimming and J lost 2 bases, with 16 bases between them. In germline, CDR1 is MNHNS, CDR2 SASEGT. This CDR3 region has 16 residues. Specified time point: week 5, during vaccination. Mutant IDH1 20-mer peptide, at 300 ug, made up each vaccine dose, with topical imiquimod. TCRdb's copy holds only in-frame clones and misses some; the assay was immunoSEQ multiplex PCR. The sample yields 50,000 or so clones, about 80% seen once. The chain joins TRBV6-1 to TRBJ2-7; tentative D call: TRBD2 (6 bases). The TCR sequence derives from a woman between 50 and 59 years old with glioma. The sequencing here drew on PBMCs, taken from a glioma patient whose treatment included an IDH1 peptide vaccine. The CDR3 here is CASSENTGVTAYEQYF. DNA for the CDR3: TGTGCCAGCAGTGAAAATACGGGGGTGACCGCCTACGAGCAGTACTTC.